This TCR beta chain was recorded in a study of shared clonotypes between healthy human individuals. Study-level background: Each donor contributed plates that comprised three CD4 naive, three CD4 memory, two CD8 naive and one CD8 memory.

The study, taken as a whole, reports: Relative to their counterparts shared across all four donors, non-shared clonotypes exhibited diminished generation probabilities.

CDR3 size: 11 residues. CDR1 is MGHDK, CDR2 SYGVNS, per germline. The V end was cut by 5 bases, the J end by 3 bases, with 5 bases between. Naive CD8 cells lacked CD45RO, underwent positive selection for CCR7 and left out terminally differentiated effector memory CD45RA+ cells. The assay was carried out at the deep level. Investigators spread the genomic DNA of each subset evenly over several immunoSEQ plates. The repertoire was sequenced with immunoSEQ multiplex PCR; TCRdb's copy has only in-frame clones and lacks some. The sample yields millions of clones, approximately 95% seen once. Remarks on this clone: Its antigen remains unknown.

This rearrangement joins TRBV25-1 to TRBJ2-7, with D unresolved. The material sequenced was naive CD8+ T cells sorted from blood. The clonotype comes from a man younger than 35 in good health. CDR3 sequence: CASSFSYEQYF. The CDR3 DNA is TGTGCCAGCAGTTTCAGCTACGAGCAGTACTTC.